The 20 T cell receptor gamma chains reported below all come from one sample, sequenced in a study of Vδ1+ human thymocytes. The template was reverse-transcribed extracted RNA. Pooled V-gene forward primers with one constant-region reverse primer generated the CDR3 amplicons by multiplex PCR. TCRdb made new clone calls on the multiplex PCR reads using CATT. In the table there are tens of thousands of gamma-chain clones, 20% to 25% of which are singletons. No antigen is known for these receptors. Study findings and constraints: Thymic TRG and TRD repertoires appeared highly polyclonal, with Gaussian CDR3 length distributions.

The specimen sequenced was Vdelta1+ gamma-delta thymocytes from the thymus. Noted subset: FACS-sorted CD3+ TCRalphabeta- TCRVdelta1+ TCRVdelta2- thymocytes. The receptors stem from a boy under three years old who had congenital heart surgery.

This clone was counted between two and nine times. This chain links TRGV2 with TRGJP1. V trimming: 2 bases; J trimming: 6 bases; junction bases outside the gene matches: 6. Germline V gene lookup returns CDR1 EGSNGY and CDR2 YDSYNSKV. This CDR3 contains 14 residues. The DNA for the CDR3 is TGTGCCACCTGGGACGATGGATCTGGTTGGTTCAAGATATTT. Translation: CATWDDGSGWFKIF.

Details on this clone: This may come from a read error, since a much larger clone is one base off. The V and J genes are TRGV4 and TRGJP1. The germline CDR1 and CDR2 sequences are EGSTGY and YDSYTSSV. The CDR3 length is 13 residues. J lost 0 bases, V lost 6 bases, and 1 base had no gene match. The CDR3 region is CATWHTTGWFKIF. The CDR3 DNA sequence: TGTGCCACCTGGCATACCACTGGTTGGTTCAAGATATTT.

This clone was recorded a few times. The rearrangement joins TRGV5 to TRGJ1 or TRGJ2. The J segment lost 5 bases and the V segment lost 0 bases, leaving 10 bases of the junction unmatched. This CDR3 has 15 residues. Germline lookup yields CDR1 VINAFY and CDR2 YDVSNSKD. The CDR3 DNA sequence: TGTGCCACCTGGGACAGGCGTTCTCCCGATTATAAGAAACTCTTT. Translating it yields CATWDRRSPDYKKLF.

Points on this clone: This may arise from a read error, as a much more abundant clone is one base away. Other DNA sequences in the sample encode the same CDR3. The J gene is TRGJP, the V gene TRGV9. This CDR3 has 16 residues. The V gene end was trimmed by 1 base and the J gene end by 7 bases; junction bases not matched to a gene: 4. Per germline, CDR1 GITISATS and CDR2 ISYDGTV (reference sequence). The CDR3 DNA sequence: TGTGCCTTGTGGGAGGTTCGGGAGTTGGGCAAAAAAATCAAGGTATTT. Its translation is CALWEVRELGKKIKVF.

The V gene is TRGV4, the J gene TRGJ1 or TRGJ2. The germline V gene encodes CDR1 EGSTGY and CDR2 YDSYTSSV. J gave up 5 bases and V 3 bases, and 7 bases lay outside the gene matches. There are 13 residues in the CDR3. CDR3 DNA: TGTGCCACCTGGGATTCCCCTGATTATAAGAAACTCTTT. It codes for CATWDSPDYKKLF.

J is TRGJ1 or TRGJ2 and V is TRGV2. The CDR3 covers 12 residues. CDR1 and CDR2 (germline): EGSNGY, YDSYNSKV. Trimming removed 1 base from V and 9 bases from J; junction bases left unmatched: 6. CDR3 in DNA: TGTGCCACCTGGGACGGAAATCGTAAGAAACTCTTT. It yields the protein CATWDGNRKKLF.

As regards this clone: The same CDR3 is also encoded by other DNA sequences in this sample. The chain is built from TRGV4 and TRGJ1 or TRGJ2. In germline, CDR1 is EGSTGY, CDR2 YDSYTSSV. Losses at the gene ends were 5 bases for V and 3 bases for J; bases not matched to a gene: 4. The CDR3 is made up of 12 amino acids. CDR3 region: CATWVGYYKKLF. Here the CDR3 DNA reads TGTGCCACCTGGGTGGGTTATTATAAGAAACTCTTT.

V and J are TRGV3 and TRGJ1 or TRGJ2. This CDR3 contains 14 residues. The ends lost 2 bases at V and 4 bases at J; junction bases unmatched: 8. Germline V gives CDR1 VTNTFY, CDR2 YDVSTARD (reference sequence). The CDR3 sequence is CATWDKPEYYKKLF. The CDR3 nucleotides read TGTGCCACCTGGGACAAACCGGAGTATTATAAGAAACTCTTT.

By its share, this clone is medium-sized. The chain has TRGV9 and TRGJ1 or TRGJ2. Trimming at V came to 2 bases and at J to 8 bases, leaving 3 bases not matched to a gene. CDR3 length: 11 amino acids. The germline V gene has CDR1 GITISATS and CDR2 ISYDGTV (reference sequence). The CDR3 bases are TGTGCCTTGTGGGAGGACCATAAGAAACTCTTT. Translating gives CALWEDHKKLF.

This clone was seen more than once but under ten times. V is TRGV2 and J is TRGJ1 or TRGJ2. This CDR3 has 12 amino acids. CDR1 and CDR2 from the germline V gene are EGSNGY and YDSYNSKV. V lost 0 bases, J lost 12 bases, and 8 bases stayed unmatched. The CDR3 spells CATWDGPDRKLF. The CDR3 coding sequence is TGTGCCACCTGGGACGGGCCGGATCGGAAACTCTTT.

This clone is medium-sized within its sample. Other DNA sequences in the same sample also yield this CDR3. This rearrangement joins TRGV9 to TRGJ1 or TRGJ2. The CDR3 totals 11 residues. Germline CDR1 GITISATS, CDR2 ISYDGTV (reference sequence). With 1 base clipped from V and 8 bases from J, the junction kept 2 bases outside the gene matches. The CDR3 DNA is TGTGCCTTGTGGGAGGTCAATAAGAAACTCTTT. Its protein product is CALWEVNKKLF.

The chain employs TRGV5 and TRGJ1 or TRGJ2. V lost 2 bases to trimming and J lost 7 bases; unmatched junction nucleotides: 14. The CDR3 is made up of 15 amino acids. Germline V CDR1 and CDR2: VINAFY, YDVSNSKD. This CDR3 is CATWDTSRVHYKKLF. Here the CDR3 DNA reads TGTGCCACCTGGGACACGTCCAGGGTACACTATAAGAAACTCTTT.

This clone came up a few times. The chain links TRGV9 to TRGJ1 or TRGJ2. CDR1 is GITISATS and CDR2 is ISYDGTV in the germline V gene (reference sequence). The CDR3 extends over 14 amino acids. Losses at the gene ends were 3 bases for V and 4 bases for J; bases not matched to a gene: 9. CDR3 residues: CALWETGAYYKKLF. In nucleotides, the CDR3 is TGTGCCTTGTGGGAGACGGGAGCGTATTATAAGAAACTCTTT.

This clone was observed a handful of times. The chain joins TRGV4 to TRGJP2. With V trimmed by 9 bases and J by 14 bases, 9 bases remained unmatched. Germline assignment: CDR1 EGSTGY and CDR2 YDSYTSSV. This CDR3 contains 10 residues. The CDR3 region is CATGGPIKTF. The CDR3 DNA reads as TGTGCCACCGGGGGTCCCATCAAGACGTTT.

The chain combines TRGV5 with TRGJ1 or TRGJ2. The V gene end was trimmed by 3 bases and the J gene end by 6 bases; junction bases not matched to a gene: 8. Per germline, CDR1 VINAFY and CDR2 YDVSNSKD. The CDR3 extends over 13 amino acids. CDR3 region: CATWDDSGYKKLF. In nucleotides, the CDR3 is TGTGCCACCTGGGACGATTCGGGTTATAAGAAACTCTTT.

This chain joins TRGV2 and TRGJ1 or TRGJ2. The CDR3 is 13 amino acids. V trimming: 2 bases; J trimming: 10 bases; junction bases outside the gene matches: 11. Germline CDR1 is EGSNGY and CDR2 is YDSYNSKV. CDR3 nucleotides: TGTGCCACCTGGGACGCCCCCCCATCCAAGAAACTCTTT. Translation gives CATWDAPPSKKLF.

In this sample, this clone turned up once. Other DNA variants within this sample encode the same CDR3. The V gene is TRGV9, the J gene TRGJ1 or TRGJ2. Germline assignment: CDR1 GITISATS and CDR2 ISYDGTV (reference sequence). Trimming at V came to 1 base and at J to 12 bases, leaving 3 bases not matched to a gene. The CDR3 is made up of 10 amino acids. This CDR3 is CALWEVGKLF. CDR3 sequence (DNA): TGTGCCTTGTGGGAGGTAGGGAAACTCTTT.

V gene TRGV5 combines with J gene TRGJ1 or TRGJ2. Germline CDR1 VINAFY, CDR2 YDVSNSKD. Germline trimming cut 3 bases from V and 12 bases from J; bases unmatched to any gene: 8. The CDR3 is 11 amino acids. CDR3 sequence: CATWDRVWKLF. CDR3 in DNA: TGTGCCACCTGGGACCGCGTTTGGAAACTCTTT.

The J gene is TRGJ1 or TRGJ2, the V gene TRGV9. The CDR3 covers 13 residues. Germline trimming cut 2 bases from V and 11 bases from J; bases unmatched to any gene: 12. In germline, CDR1 is GITISATS, CDR2 ISYDGTV (reference sequence). The CDR3 region has the DNA TGTGCCTTGTGGGAGGACGGTGTAAGGGAGAAACTCTTT. It translates to CALWEDGVREKLF.

This clone was picked up a small number of times. The gene calls are TRGV9 and TRGJ1 or TRGJ2. The CDR3 extends over 13 amino acids. Germline V lookup: CDR1 GITISATS, CDR2 ISYDGTV (reference sequence). Trimming at V came to 0 bases and at J to 12 bases, leaving 11 bases not matched to a gene. In DNA, the CDR3 is TGTGCCTTGTGGGAGGTGCATGGGGATAGGAAACTCTTT. Translated, it gives CALWEVHGDRKLF.